Listed here are 19 T cell receptor beta chains from one sample, sequenced in a study of shared clonotypes between healthy human individuals. The method was immunoSEQ multiplex PCR; TCRdb's version includes in-frame clones alone and lacks a portion of them. The sample carries 2 million to 3 million clones, approximately 94% recorded once. Sequencing was performed on naive CD4+ T cells from PBMCs. The subset here: CD45RA+ positively selected. These receptors originate from a man between 18 and 35 years old in good health. Some clones in this sample may be carry-over from other donors' samples.

Comments on this clone: At one end the junction does not follow the germline gene, possibly because of a read error. The same CDR3 arises from other DNA sequences in this sample as well. This sequence joins TRBV5-4 and TRBJ2-6; TRBD2 matches at 9 bases. Germline V lookup: CDR1 SGHNT, CDR2 YYREEE (reference sequence). This CDR3 is 19 amino acids long. As DNA, the CDR3 is TGTGCCAGCAGCTTAGTCTGGGCTAGCGGGGCCTCTGGGGCCAACGTTCTGACTTTC. As protein: CASSLVWASGASGANVLTF.

About this clone itself: Within the sample, other DNA sequences also encode this same CDR3. The gene calls are TRBV4-2 and TRBJ1-2, with 8 bases aligning to TRBD1. The germline V gene encodes CDR1 LGHNA and CDR2 YNFKEQ. There are 14 residues in the CDR3. V trimming: 1 base; J trimming: 2 bases; junction bases outside the gene matches: 0. This CDR3 reads CASSQGDRNYGYTF. CDR3 nucleotides: TGTGCCAGCAGCCAAGGGGACAGGAACTATGGCTACACCTTC.

CDR3 in amino acids: CASSRKASGEETQYF. CDR3 nucleotides: TGCGCCAGCAGCCGAAAGGCTAGCGGGGAAGAGACCCAGTACTTC. This chain connects TRBV4-3 to TRBJ2-5; 9 nucleotides align to TRBD2. Per germline, CDR1 LGHNA and CDR2 YSLEER. The length of the CDR3 is 15 residues. Trimming cost V 4 bases and J 3 bases; bases outside gene matches: 6.

The chain employs TRBV4-2 and TRBJ2-3, with a tentative D call TRBD2 (6 bases). With 2 bases removed from V and 4 bases from J, the gap between germline ends came to 22 bases. The CDR3 is 18 amino acids. Germline V gene sequence: CDR1 LGHNA, CDR2 YNFKEQ. The CDR3 reads CASSQPRAGRLRADTQYF. Here the CDR3 DNA reads TGTGCCAGCAGCCAACCGCGGGCGGGAAGACTACGGGCAGATACGCAGTATTTT.

The chain is built from TRBV11-1 and TRBJ2-1; 11 nucleotides match TRBD2. Trimming cost V 5 bases and J 3 bases; bases outside gene matches: 6. Germline V CDR1 and CDR2: SGHAT, FQDESV (reference sequence). The CDR3 has 16 residues. The CDR3 here is CASSVPGLAVYNEQFF. The CDR3 DNA is TGTGCCAGCAGCGTCCCGGGACTAGCGGTCTACAATGAGCAGTTCTTC.

The chain uses TRBV7-2 and TRBJ2-7; D possibly corresponds to TRBD1 (5 bases). CDR1 is SGHTA and CDR2 is FQGNSA in the germline V gene. There are 16 residues in the CDR3. Trimming left V 1 base short and J 3 bases short, with 16 bases between. CDR3 sequence: CASSLGAPNTGYEQYF. As DNA, the CDR3 is TGTGCCAGCAGCTTAGGGGCGCCGAACACAGGCTACGAGCAGTACTTC.

A note on this clone: Other DNA sequences in the sample encode the same CDR3. The CDR3 bases are TGTGCCAGCAGCTTGAGGACAAACTATGGCTACACCTTC. Protein: CASSLRTNYGYTF. This rearrangement joins TRBV7-2 to TRBJ1-2; a weak D match, TRBD1 (5 bases). Trimming removed 3 bases at V and 2 bases at J, with 7 bases between. Germline V gene sequence: CDR1 SGHTA, CDR2 FQGNSA. The CDR3 spans 13 residues.

As concerns this clone: Other DNA sequences in this specimen translate into the identical CDR3. This rearrangement joins TRBV2 to TRBJ1-5, with 7 positions matching TRBD1. CDR1 is SNHLY and CDR2 is FYNNEI in the germline V gene. J lost 1 base, V lost 6 bases, and 3 bases had no gene match. This CDR3 contains 14 residues. Written as DNA, the CDR3 is TGTGCCAGCAGCTCACAGGGGAGCAATCAGCCCCAGCATTTT. Its translation: CASSSQGSNQPQHF.

The chain couples TRBV11-2 to TRBJ1-6, with 7 bases aligning to TRBD1. This CDR3 has 15 residues. V lost 5 bases to trimming and J lost 7 bases; unmatched junction nucleotides: 8. Per the germline V gene, CDR1 is SGHAT and CDR2 is FQNNGV. The CDR3: CASSQTGRLNSPLHF. The CDR3 DNA reads TGTGCCAGCAGCCAGACAGGGAGGTTGAATTCACCCCTCCACTTT.

The genes are TRBV2 and TRBJ1-1; possibly TRBD1 for D (5 bases). The CDR3 runs 15 residues. V gave up 6 bases and J gave up 6 bases, with 20 bases separating them. Germline V gene lookup returns CDR1 SNHLY and CDR2 FYNNEI. DNA for the CDR3: TGTGCCAGCAGGCCAATTATGACCGGGGGGGCTGAAGCTTTCTTT. It translates to CASRPIMTGGAEAFF.

The chain recombines TRBV5-1 with TRBJ2-1; no definite D call. V lost 2 bases, J lost 6 bases, and 6 bases lay in between. CDR1 is SGHRS and CDR2 is YFSETQ in the germline V gene. This CDR3 spans 12 amino acids. The CDR3 coding sequence is TGCGCCAGCAGCTTAGGCATCAATGAGCAGTTCTTC. This codes for CASSLGINEQFF.

This chain uses TRBV2 with TRBJ1-5, with 7 bases matching TRBD1. The CDR3 spans 15 residues. Germline lookup yields CDR1 SNHLY and CDR2 FYNNEI. V dropped 2 bases and J dropped 7; count of bases not matched to a gene: 8. The CDR3 region is CASSEFSGGEQPQHF. The CDR3 nucleotides are TGTGCCAGCAGTGAATTCTCAGGGGGGGAGCAGCCCCAGCATTTT.

The V call is TRBV7-6, the J call TRBJ2-1; possible D gene TRBD1, 6 bases. Trimming pared 3 bases from V and 5 bases from J, leaving 11 bases between. The CDR3 loop spans 14 amino acids. Per the germline V gene, CDR1 is SGHVS and CDR2 is FNYEAQ. The CDR3 DNA follows: TGTGCCAGCAGCTTGATGCGACAGGACAATGAGCAGTTCTTC. Residues: CASSLMRQDNEQFF.

This clone was counted once. The chain links TRBV5-1 to TRBJ2-3, with 7 bases lining up with TRBD1. CDR3 length equals 15 residues. Per the germline V gene, CDR1 is SGHRS and CDR2 is YFSETQ. The V segment lost 3 bases and the J segment 2 bases; nucleotides outside the gene matches: 6. As DNA, the CDR3 is TGCGCCAGCAGCTCAACACAGGGGAACACAGATACGCAGTATTTT. Encoded protein: CASSSTQGNTDTQYF.

This clone was seen a few times. Other DNA sequences of this sample code for an identical CDR3. The CDR3 loop reads CASRPDRGSNQPQHF. CDR3 DNA sequence: TGTGCCAGCAGACCAGACAGGGGGAGCAATCAGCCCCAGCATTTT. The chain links TRBV2 to TRBJ1-5, with 9 bases matching TRBD1. The V gene end was trimmed by 6 bases and the J gene end by 1 base; junction bases not matched to a gene: 4. The CDR3 totals 15 residues. CDR1 and CDR2 from the germline V gene are SNHLY and FYNNEI.

Of note for this clone: The same CDR3 can be traced to other DNA sequences in this sample. V gene TRBV20-1 combines with J gene TRBJ2-7; D is perhaps TRBD1 (5 bases). Trimming took off 3 bases at V and 4 bases at J, with 7 bases between the two ends. The CDR3 is made up of 11 amino acids. The germline CDR1 and CDR2 sequences are DFQATT and SNEGSKA (reference sequence). The CDR3 coding sequence is TGCAGTGCTAGCCAGGGATACGAGCAGTACTTC. Protein: CSASQGYEQYF.

The chain employs TRBV4-1 and TRBJ2-7; TRBD1 matches 7 bases. CDR1 and CDR2 from the germline V gene are MGHRA and YSYEKL. After removal of 0 bases from V and 4 bases from J, the junction contained 6 bases not matched to a gene. The CDR3 is made up of 15 amino acids. The chain's CDR3 is CASSQDGDSRYEQYF. For the CDR3, the DNA is TGCGCCAGCAGCCAAGATGGGGACAGTCGGTACGAGCAGTACTTC.

Concerning this clone: The identical CDR3 is also encoded by other nucleotide sequences in the sample. This chain joins TRBV30 and TRBJ2-1; possibly TRBD1 or TRBD2 for D (5 bases each). Germline CDR1 and CDR2: GTSNPN and SVGIG (reference sequence). The CDR3 sequence is 14 residues long. Trimming pared 0 bases from V and 0 bases from J, leaving 6 bases between. DNA of the CDR3: TGTGCCTGGAGTGTTGGGGGCTCCTACAATGAGCAGTTCTTC. Its translation is CAWSVGGSYNEQFF.

Comments on this clone: Other nucleotide sequences from this sample produce the same CDR3. The J gene is TRBJ2-1, the V gene TRBV19; tentative D call: TRBD1 (5 bases). Between the trimmed V and J ends, which lost 4 bases and 4 bases, there was a span of 5 bases. Germline-derived CDR1 and CDR2 are LNHDA and SQIVND (reference sequence). The CDR3 loop spans 12 amino acids. CDR3 sequence: CASSTGYNEQFF. CDR3 in DNA: TGTGCCAGTAGTACAGGGTACAATGAGCAGTTCTTC.